This T cell receptor (beta chain) is from a study of early T cells in non-severe SARS-CoV-2 infection. TCRdb analysed the 5' RACE reads with MiXCR anew, one entry per CDR3 protein. The table lists tens of thousands of distinct CDR3 sequences, more than 13% of them singletons. CDR1 and CDR2 (germline): SGDLS, YYNGEE. Trimming shortened V by 4 bases and J by 5 bases, and 9 bases separated the two germline ends. The CDR3 runs to 13 residues. This clonotype showed up just a few times. Input material: whole blood. V usage is TRBV9 and J usage is TRBJ2-2, with no clear D. The TCR originated in an adult who was a healthcare worker with PCR-confirmed SARS-CoV-2 infection or an uninfected control (not recorded which). CDR3 loop: CASSRSATGELFF. The CDR3 bases are TGTGCCAGCAGCCGATCGGCTACCGGGGAGCTGTTTTTT.